This T cell receptor (beta chain) was profiled in a study of shared clonotypes between healthy human individuals. V lost 3 bases to trimming and J lost 5 bases, with 7 bases between them. Germline CDR1 is KGHSH and CDR2 is LQKENI. The length of the CDR3 is 12 residues. Profiled with immunoSEQ multiplex PCR; TCRdb holds only in-frame clones, not every one. The sample lists roughly 2.5 million clones, approximately 92% occurring once. Worth noting for this clone: Other DNA sequences in this sample translate to the same CDR3.

The chain is built from TRBV18 and TRBJ2-5; D ambiguous. Sequenced sample: naive CD4+ T cells sorted from blood. The subset denotes: CD45RA+ positively selected. The clonotype comes from a man between 18 and 29 years old in good health. The chain's CDR3 is CASSPVGETQYF. The DNA for the CDR3 is TGTGCCAGCTCACCCGTAGGTGAGACCCAGTACTTC.